This TCR beta chain was obtained from a study of regulatory T cells in long-lasting Graves disease. Study observations and caveats: New patients shared some 980 public clonotypes, and persistent patients shared more, with around 2,600. Peripheral blood alone, not thyroid tissue, underwent study.

The junction had 6 bases not matched to a gene; V was cut back by 5 bases and J by 4 bases. This CDR3 comprises 14 residues. Germline CDR1 reads DFQATT; CDR2 reads SNEGSKA (reference sequence). Comment on this clonotype: Its antigen is as yet unknown.

Library construction for TCR beta used iRepertoire HTBI primers and Arm-PCR of CDR3 regions. MiXCR, applied by TCRdb to the multiplex PCR reads, yields one record per CDR3 protein. Of 540,000 or so distinct CDR3 sequences listed, less than 15% are singletons. Time point: newly diagnosed GD, antithyroid drugs for less than 3 months. RNA extracted from PBMCs served as the sequencing template. The sample was also linked to a second study, of T cells in Graves' hyperthyroidism and ophthalmopathy. That investigation notes: Stable Graves' hyperthyroidism meant no ophthalmopathy progression within 18 months.

The origin of this receptor is a man aged 25-45 years with Graves disease. Source: peripheral blood mononuclear cells (PBMCs), taken at new diagnosis, from a patient treated with antithyroid drugs. The chain links TRBV20-1 to TRBJ1-5, with 9 bases fitting TRBD1. DNA of the CDR3: TGCAGTGCTTTACAGGGGGCTGCGAATCAGCCCCAGCATTTT. It specifies CSALQGAANQPQHF.